This passage covers 23 T cell receptor beta chains from one sample sequenced in a study of cytomegalovirus exposure and HLA in healthy donors. Clones were sequenced by immunoSEQ multiplex PCR, and TCRdb holds only the in-frame ones, with some missing. The sample contains 150,000 to 200,000 clones, approximately 84% of which appear only once. The sequencing input was PBMCs. The receptors stem from a man aged 18 to 30 in good health and CMV-seropositive.

The V and J genes are TRBV28 and TRBJ1-5, with D uncertain. V lost 2 bases and J 7 bases, leaving 6 bases between the germline ends. CDR1 is MDHEN, CDR2 SYDVKM, per germline. This CDR3 region has 12 residues. The CDR3 bases are TGTGCCAGCAGTTTAAGGGAGCAGCCCCAGCATTTT. Translation: CASSLREQPQHF. Together with reference TRBV28 and TRBJ1-5, the CDR3 gives the full variable domain: DVKVTQSSRYLVKRTGEKVFLECVQDMDHENMFWYRQDPGLGLRLIYFSYDVKMKEKGDIPEGYSVSREKKERFSLILESASTNQTSMYLCASSLREQPQHFGDGTRLSIL.

The chain couples TRBV28 to TRBJ2-7, with 13 bases aligning to TRBD2. CDR1 and CDR2 from the germline V gene are MDHEN and SYDVKM. With V trimmed by 0 bases and J by 7 bases, 9 bases remained unmatched. The CDR3 is 17 amino acids. CDR3 sequence (DNA): TGTGCCAGCAGTTTATGGGAACTAGCGGGAGGGCCGGGGGAGCAGTACTTC. Translating it yields CASSLWELAGGPGEQYF.

The CDR3 DNA follows: TGTGCCTGGAATCGGGGGGGCGATTCCTACGAGCAGTACTTC. As protein: CAWNRGGDSYEQYF. The gene calls are TRBV30 and TRBJ2-7; 8 bases line up with TRBD2. Germline CDR1 reads GTSNPN; CDR2 reads SVGIG (reference sequence). The CDR3 runs 14 residues. The trim removed 4 bases at V and 1 base at J, leaving 6 bases unmatched.

V usage is TRBV29-1 and J usage is TRBJ1-1, with TRBD1 identical over 9 bases. This CDR3 spans 14 amino acids. Germline V gene data show CDR1 as SQVTM and CDR2 as ANQGSEA. V was clipped by 2 bases and J by 3 bases; unmatched bases: 4. CDR3 bases: TGCAGCGTTGAAAGTACAGGGGGCCACACTGAAGCTTTCTTT. Residues: CSVESTGGHTEAFF.

CDR3 nucleotides: TGTGCCAGCAGTGCGACTAGCGGGAGGGGAATGGAGCAGTTCTTC. Translating it yields CASSATSGRGMEQFF. The chain joins TRBV6-4 to TRBJ2-1; 14 positions match TRBD2. The CDR3 is made up of 15 amino acids. V dropped 4 bases and J dropped 10; count of bases not matched to a gene: 6. Germline CDR1 and CDR2: MRHNA and SNTAGT.

The chain links TRBV5-4 to TRBJ2-1; TRBD2 aligns across 10 bases. Germline CDR1 and CDR2: SGHNT and YYREEE (reference sequence). After removal of 4 bases from V and 11 bases from J, the junction contained 12 bases not matched to a gene. This CDR3 is 15 amino acids long. Here the CDR3 reads CASSQTTSGPSKQFF. CDR3 sequence (DNA): TGTGCCAGCAGCCAGACGACTAGCGGGCCAAGCAAGCAGTTCTTC.

In DNA, the CDR3 is TGTGCCAGCAGCGTCGGGACAGGGAATGTTGGTGGCTACACCTTC. The encoded protein is CASSVGTGNVGGYTF. The V gene is TRBV9, the J gene TRBJ1-2, with 9 bases lining up with TRBD1. CDR1 is SGDLS and CDR2 is YYNGEE in the germline V gene. Trimming removed 2 bases from V and 7 bases from J; junction bases left unmatched: 9. There are 15 residues in the CDR3.

This clone has just one count. The chain links TRBV29-1 to TRBJ1-1; D unresolved. Trimming pared 1 base from V and 1 base from J, leaving 13 bases between. The CDR3 spans 15 residues. Germline assignment: CDR1 SQVTM and CDR2 ANQGSEA. The CDR3: CSVEGPRLGNTEAFF. Written as DNA, the CDR3 is TGCAGCGTTGAAGGCCCCAGGTTGGGGAACACTGAAGCTTTCTTT. The variable domain in full, completed from reference TRBV29-1 and TRBJ1-1, reads SAVISQKPSRDICQRGTSLTIQCQVDSQVTMMFWYRQQPGQSLTLIATANQGSEATYESGFVIDKFPISRPNLTFSTLTVSNMSPEDSSIYLCSVEGPRLGNTEAFFGQGTRLTVV.

The rearrangement uses TRBV5-1 and TRBJ2-3; TRBD1 agrees at 8 bases. The CDR3 covers 15 residues. V gave up 5 bases and J gave up 6 bases; unmatched junction bases: 11. In germline, CDR1 is SGHRS, CDR2 YFSETQ. The CDR3 protein is CASRGGQAIADTQYF. CDR3 DNA sequence: TGCGCCAGCAGGGGGGGACAGGCCATTGCGGATACGCAGTATTTT.

This clone occurred once. The rearrangement uses TRBV20-1 and TRBJ2-7; D uncertain. Germline CDR1 reads DFQATT; CDR2 reads SNEGSKA (reference sequence). There are 11 residues in the CDR3. The germline V and J ends were trimmed by 4 bases and 4 bases, with 8 bases remaining between them. CDR3: CSATPEYEQYF. The CDR3 coding sequence is TGCAGTGCTACCCCCGAGTACGAGCAGTACTTC.

The chain joins TRBV29-1 to TRBJ2-5, with D tentatively TRBD2 (6 bases). Deletions cut 4 bases from V and 5 bases from J, with 8 bases between. Per the germline V gene, CDR1 is SQVTM and CDR2 is ANQGSEA. The CDR3 runs to 11 residues. The chain's CDR3 is CSVGRGETQYF. The CDR3 region has the DNA TGCAGCGTTGGGAGGGGTGAGACCCAGTACTTC. The whole variable domain, filled in from reference TRBV29-1 and TRBJ2-5, reads SAVISQKPSRDICQRGTSLTIQCQVDSQVTMMFWYRQQPGQSLTLIATANQGSEATYESGFVIDKFPISRPNLTFSTLTVSNMSPEDSSIYLCSVGRGETQYFGPGTRLLVL.

The V call is TRBV27, the J call TRBJ1-2; no firm D call. Trimming pared 3 bases from V and 8 bases from J, leaving 16 bases between. Germline assignment: CDR1 MNHEY and CDR2 SMNVEV (reference sequence). The CDR3 contains 14 residues. The CDR3 here is CASSFATHGEGYTF. Written as DNA, the CDR3 is TGTGCCAGCAGTTTCGCGACCCACGGGGAGGGCTACACCTTC.

This chain uses TRBV11-2 with TRBJ2-7, with 7 nucleotides matching TRBD2. V dropped 4 bases and J dropped 5; count of bases not matched to a gene: 5. This CDR3 comprises 13 residues. CDR1 and CDR2 from the germline V gene are SGHAT and FQNNGV. The CDR3 sequence: CASSYGGSDEQYF. CDR3 bases: TGTGCCAGCAGCTACGGGGGGAGTGACGAGCAGTACTTC.

The gene calls are TRBV2 and TRBJ1-4; no clear D. V was cut by 6 bases and J by 7 bases, with 9 bases left in between. CDR1 and CDR2 (germline): SNHLY, FYNNEI. The CDR3 is made up of 12 amino acids. DNA for the CDR3: TGTGCCAGCAGGAGGAGCGGTGAAAAACTGTTTTTT. It specifies CASRRSGEKLFF. Combining the CDR3 with reference TRBV2 and TRBJ1-4 gives the whole variable domain EPEVTQTPSHQVTQMGQEVILRCVPISNHLYFYWYRQILGQKVEFLVSFYNNEISEKSEIFDDQFSVERPDGSNFTLKIRSTKLEDSAMYFCASRRSGEKLFFGSGTQLSVL.

The chain joins TRBV21-1 to TRBJ2-7; TRBD2, the table's D call, lacks a check against the DNA. TRBV21-1 is designated a pseudogene. The CDR3 loop spans 16 amino acids. CDR3 sequence (DNA): TGTGCCAGCAGCGAGTTCCTAGCGGGAGGCCCATACGAGCAGTACTTC. Protein product: CASSEFLAGGPYEQYF.

The rearrangement joins TRBV6-6 to TRBJ1-1; the D is unclear. The V end was cut by 0 bases, the J end by 11 bases, with 16 bases between. The CDR3 runs to 14 residues. CDR1 and CDR2 from the germline V gene are MNHNY and SVGAGI (reference sequence). The CDR3 protein is CASSYSSTAGSAFF. CDR3 nucleotide sequence: TGTGCCAGCAGTTACTCGTCTACGGCAGGTTCCGCTTTCTTT.

The chain combines TRBV6-1 with TRBJ2-7, with D perhaps TRBD2 (6 bases). Per the germline V gene, CDR1 is MNHNS and CDR2 is SASEGT. V was trimmed by 0 bases and J by 2 bases, leaving 14 bases between them. This CDR3 has 16 residues. The chain's CDR3 is CASSEALTSKPYEQYF. In nucleotides, the CDR3 is TGTGCCAGCAGTGAAGCGCTGACTAGTAAACCCTACGAGCAGTACTTC.

This chain connects TRBV30 to TRBJ1-5, with a tentative D call TRBD1 (6 bases). Trimming pared 1 base from V and 7 bases from J, leaving 11 bases between. CDR3 size: 13 residues. Germline CDR1 and CDR2: GTSNPN and SVGIG (reference sequence). CDR3 residues: CAWSARGAQPQHF. In nucleotides, the CDR3 is TGTGCCTGGAGTGCCCGGGGGGCCCAGCCCCAGCATTTT.

The chain links TRBV29-1 to TRBJ2-3; TRBD2 is a possible D gene (5 bases). V lost 3 bases and J 0 bases, leaving 10 bases between the germline ends. The CDR3 has 14 amino acids. Per germline, CDR1 SQVTM and CDR2 ANQGSEA. The chain's CDR3 is CSVEEDSSTDTQYF. DNA for the CDR3: TGCAGCGTTGAGGAGGACTCTAGCACAGATACGCAGTATTTT.

This rearrangement joins TRBV4-1 to TRBJ2-7; the match to TRBD1 covers 9 bases. CDR1 and CDR2 (germline): MGHRA, YSYEKL. J gave up 3 bases and V 6 bases, and 9 bases lay outside the gene matches. The CDR3 has 15 residues. The DNA of the CDR3 is TGCGCCAGCAGTTTTTTCGGACAGGGGAGCTACGAGCAGTACTTC. Residues: CASSFFGQGSYEQYF.

The CDR3 region is CASSIPAGGRTGELFF. DNA for the CDR3: TGTGCCAGTAGCATCCCAGCCGGGGGTAGGACCGGGGAGCTGTTTTTT. The chain carries TRBV19 and TRBJ2-2; D is perhaps TRBD2 (6 bases). V lost 6 bases and J lost 5, with 19 bases in between. Germline V CDR1 and CDR2: LNHDA, SQIVND (reference sequence). CDR3 length: 16 amino acids.

The CDR3 reads CASRTTGAVYEQYF. CDR3 sequence (DNA): TGCGCCAGCAGAACAACAGGAGCTGTCTACGAGCAGTACTTC. The genes are TRBV5-1 and TRBJ2-7; a possible D gene is TRBD1 (5 bases). The CDR3 spans 14 residues. V was shortened by 5 bases and J by 3 bases, with 15 bases between the two germline ends. The germline gives CDR1 SGHRS, CDR2 YFSETQ.

The J gene is TRBJ1-4, the V gene TRBV7-8; no firm D call. Germline values: CDR1 SGHVS, CDR2 FQNEAQ. Trimming removed 1 base at V and 7 bases at J, with 10 bases between. The CDR3 extends over 14 amino acids. The CDR3 sequence: CASSLGVSTEKLFF. CDR3 nucleotide sequence: TGTGCCAGCAGCTTAGGAGTCTCCACTGAAAAACTGTTTTTT.